This section outlines one T cell receptor (beta chain) sequence together with its context. Its antigen is unknown. The entry originates in a study of long-term antiretroviral therapy in people with HIV. General study findings and limits: Post-ART diversity increased but stayed below transplant donor controls.

Run at survey level, the immunoSEQ assay was version v3.0. Assay: immunoSEQ multiplex PCR; the TCRdb copy retains only in-frame clones and omits some. The sample shows 28,000 or so clones, 93% of them seen only once. Sequences were derived from unsorted PBMCs, sampled 6.2 years after starting antiretroviral therapy. The source of this sequence is a man in his forties or fifties with HIV.

The CDR3 reads CASSPIEGTTTNQPQHF. The CDR3 nucleotides are TGTGCCAGCAGCCCTATCGAGGGAACTACAACCAATCAGCCCCAGCATTTT. This rearrangement joins TRBV27 to TRBJ1-5; no reliable D call. Germline V gene sequence: CDR1 MNHEY, CDR2 SMNVEV (reference sequence). The CDR3 totals 17 residues. V was pared by 6 bases and J by 3 bases, with 21 bases between.